This T cell receptor (beta chain) originates from a study of PD-1 blockade in classical Hodgkin lymphoma. At the level of the study: Each patient was given nivolumab 3 mg/kg through a vein every 2 weeks. Study-wide results and limits: Only CD4+ TCR diversity, not CD8+, had risen significantly by C4D1. Exclusion was applied to patients who started nivolumab under 1 year after ASCT.

Time point reported: cycle 4 day 1 (C4D1), after more than five weeks of nivolumab. Relapse was seen in all patients after autologous stem cell transplantation, and brentuximab vedotin exposure was variable. Patients reached a best response of complete response, partial response or progressive disease. This CDR3 has 14 amino acids. With 4 bases clipped from V and 3 bases from J, the junction kept 6 bases outside the gene matches. CDR1 is SGHKS, CDR2 YYEKEE, per germline (reference sequence). About this clone itself: As yet, its antigen is unknown.

The table came from immunoSEQ multiplex PCR; TCRdb's copy has only in-frame clones and leaves some out. The data contain 100,000 or so clones, roughly 87% of them singletons. Sequenced material: peripheral blood mononuclear cells (PBMCs), taken before the fourth cycle of nivolumab. The V and J genes are TRBV5-5 and TRBJ2-5; 7 nucleotides match TRBD1. The sequence came from a human donor with classical Hodgkin lymphoma. CDR3 nucleotide sequence: TGTGCCAGCAGCCAATACAGGGGAGAAGAGACCCAGTACTTC. This gives the protein CASSQYRGEETQYF.